This section outlines one T cell receptor beta chain sequence together with its context. The V end was cut by 2 bases, the J end by 0 bases, with 8 bases between. Germline assignment: CDR1 MNHEY and CDR2 SMNVEV (reference sequence). This CDR3 spans 15 amino acids. The data were taken from a study of control samples from healthy donors and cancer patients. Method: immunoSEQ multiplex PCR; TCRdb's copy keeps in-frame clones and lacks some. The sample lists 120,000 or so clones; roughly 90% were seen once. The sequencing sample was made of blood. This TCR was recovered from a middle-aged man in good health. The gene calls are TRBV27 and TRBJ2-1; D remains unclear. The CDR3 reads CASSLPRSSYNEQFF. The DNA for the CDR3 is TGTGCCAGCAGTTTACCGCGGAGCTCCTACAATGAGCAGTTCTTC.